These 31 T cell receptor beta chains were all obtained from the same sample, sequenced in a study of cytomegalovirus exposure and HLA in healthy donors. PCR involved 60 Vbeta and 13 Jbeta primers. The repertoire was sequenced with immunoSEQ multiplex PCR; TCRdb's copy has only in-frame clones and lacks some. Counted here are about 170,000 clones, approximately 80% occurring once; the ten biggest clones make up 0.6% to 0.95%. Sequencing was performed on PBMCs. The receptors were sampled from a female donor in good health and CMV-seronegative.

The chain links TRBV19 to TRBJ1-1, with 8 nucleotides matching TRBD1. Germline V gene data show CDR1 as LNHDA and CDR2 as SQIVND (reference sequence). The V and J ends lost 7 bases and 11 bases, in that order; junction bases with no gene match: 12. The CDR3 is 13 residues long. The DNA of the CDR3 is TGTGCCAGTAATGGACAGGGAGAGGTTGGGGCTTTCTTT. Its protein is CASNGQGEVGAFF.

The V gene is TRBV7-2, the J gene TRBJ1-5; no clear D gene. V lost 2 bases to trimming and J lost 6 bases, with 5 bases between them. The CDR3 runs to 12 residues. Germline V gene sequence: CDR1 SGHTA, CDR2 FQGNSA. The DNA for the CDR3 is TGTGCCAGCAGCTTATACAGTCAGCCCCAGCATTTT. Translation: CASSLYSQPQHF.

The chain couples TRBV7-3 to TRBJ2-3; D is perhaps TRBD2 (6 bases). The CDR3 extends over 11 amino acids. Trimming stripped 8 bases from V and 6 bases from J, with 9 bases between. CDR1 and CDR2 from the germline V gene are SGHTA and FQGTGA. CDR3 in DNA: TGTGCCAGCGGGGAGGCGGATACGCAGTATTTT. This encodes CASGEADTQYF.

Note on this clone: The same CDR3 arises from other DNA sequences in this sample as well. The chain employs TRBV27 and TRBJ1-4, with D perhaps matching TRBD1 (6 bases). The CDR3 covers 19 residues. V was pared by 6 bases and J by 5 bases, with 28 bases between. In germline, CDR1 is MNHEY, CDR2 SMNVEV (reference sequence). CDR3 residues: CASSIRPITRTEVNEKLFF. The CDR3 bases are TGTGCCAGCAGCATACGCCCAATTACAAGGACAGAAGTAAATGAAAAACTGTTTTTT.

The genes are TRBV5-6 and TRBJ2-4, with 12 bases fitting TRBD2. Trimming removed 2 bases from V and 0 bases from J; junction bases left unmatched: 6. CDR1 is SGHDT and CDR2 is YYEEEE in the germline V gene. The CDR3 sequence is 18 residues long. The CDR3 sequence: CASSLGRLAGEAKNIQYF. The CDR3 bases are TGTGCCAGCAGCTTAGGACGACTAGCGGGGGAAGCCAAAAACATTCAGTACTTC.

V and J are TRBV5-1 and TRBJ2-5; 13 bases are shared with TRBD2. The germline V gene has CDR1 SGHRS and CDR2 YFSETQ. The CDR3 totals 16 residues. With V trimmed by 0 bases and J by 3 bases, 2 bases remained unmatched. CDR3 protein: CASSLELAGGKETQYF. The CDR3 DNA follows: TGCGCCAGCAGCTTGGAACTAGCGGGGGGGAAAGAGACCCAGTACTTC.

The chain carries TRBV7-9 and TRBJ1-2, with 8 nucleotides matching TRBD1. V trimming: 5 bases; J trimming: 4 bases; junction bases outside the gene matches: 9. Germline-derived CDR1 and CDR2 are SEHNR and FQNEAQ (reference sequence). The CDR3 spans 15 residues. Here the CDR3 reads CASSVEDRVGYGYTF. The CDR3 DNA is TGTGCCAGCAGCGTCGAGGACAGGGTGGGCTATGGCTACACCTTC.

V is TRBV5-1 and J is TRBJ2-5; TRBD1 matches 8 bases. After removal of 3 bases from V and 4 bases from J, the junction contained 5 bases not matched to a gene. From germline, CDR1 is SGHRS and CDR2 YFSETQ. The CDR3 is 14 residues long. The CDR3 spells CASSSGGRGETQYF. The CDR3 coding sequence is TGCGCCAGCAGCTCAGGGGGCCGGGGAGAGACCCAGTACTTC.

Only a few counts were recorded for this clone. The chain has TRBV7-9 and TRBJ1-1, with 8 bases that match TRBD1. The length of the CDR3 is 16 residues. V lost 5 bases, J lost 1 base, and 9 bases stayed unmatched. Germline CDR1 and CDR2: SEHNR and FQNEAQ (reference sequence). The CDR3 region is CASSDRTGKTNTEAFF. CDR3 nucleotides: TGTGCCAGCAGCGACCGGACAGGGAAAACGAACACTGAAGCTTTCTTT.

The rearrangement uses TRBV21-1 and TRBJ2-5; the table names TRBD1, a call not compared with the DNA. TRBV21-1 represents a pseudogene. This CDR3 is 17 amino acids long. The CDR3 is CASSKDGQGATQETQYF. The CDR3 nucleotides read TGTGCCAGCAGCAAAGATGGACAGGGGGCAACCCAAGAGACCCAGTACTTC.

The chain links TRBV15 to TRBJ1-2; D is perhaps TRBD1 (6 bases). V was pared by 6 bases and J by 5 bases, with 28 bases between. Germline assignment: CDR1 LNHNV and CDR2 YYDKDF (reference sequence). This CDR3 region has 18 residues. DNA for the CDR3: TGTGCCACCAGTCCCACGCGGGGGGGGCGCCCCGGACTGTATGGCTACACCTTC. Residues: CATSPTRGGRPGLYGYTF.

Only one count was recorded for this clone. The rearrangement uses TRBV30 and TRBJ1-6; 7 positions match TRBD1. Germline V CDR1 and CDR2: GTSNPN, SVGIG (reference sequence). The CDR3 consists of 13 residues. Trimming removed 0 bases from V and 12 bases from J; junction bases left unmatched: 5. The CDR3 loop reads CAWSVQGMIPLHF. The CDR3 DNA reads TGTGCCTGGAGTGTACAGGGGATGATACCCCTCCACTTT.

The rearrangement joins TRBV7-2 to TRBJ2-7, with a tentative D call TRBD2 (5 bases). Trimming shortened V by 1 base and J by 6 bases, and 13 bases separated the two germline ends. This CDR3 has 14 residues. Germline V CDR1 and CDR2: SGHTA, FQGNSA. The CDR3 DNA sequence: TGTGCCAGCAGCTTAGTGGGGAGACGAACCGAGCAGTACTTC. Its protein is CASSLVGRRTEQYF.

V usage is TRBV7-2 and J usage is TRBJ2-7; 13 positions match TRBD2. V lost 1 base to trimming and J lost 1 base; unmatched junction nucleotides: 1. Germline assignment: CDR1 SGHTA and CDR2 FQGNSA. The CDR3 is 16 amino acids. Here the CDR3 DNA reads TGTGCCAGCAGCTTAGAACTAGCGGGAGGGTCCTACGAGCAGTACTTC. Encoded protein: CASSLELAGGSYEQYF.

The chain employs TRBV4-3 and TRBJ2-7; D not certain. Germline values: CDR1 LGHNA, CDR2 YSLEER. CDR3 length: 15 residues. V dropped 4 bases and J dropped 5 bases, with 18 bases sitting between them. In DNA form, the CDR3 reads TGCGCCAGCAGCCTCCCACCCCCTCCCAGGCACGAGCAGTACTTC. Amino acids: CASSLPPPPRHEQYF.

This rearrangement joins TRBV10-3 to TRBJ1-5, with D maybe TRBD1 (5 bases). Deletions cut 0 bases from V and 4 bases from J, with 13 bases between. The CDR3 loop spans 16 amino acids. Germline V gene sequence: CDR1 ENHRY, CDR2 SYGVKD. The CDR3 loop reads CAISESGGSGNQPQHF. The CDR3 nucleotides read TGTGCCATCAGTGAGTCGGGTGGGTCAGGGAATCAGCCCCAGCATTTT.

The chain combines TRBV9 with TRBJ1-2, with D possibly being TRBD1 (6 bases). V was shortened by 2 bases and J by 3 bases, with 14 bases between the two germline ends. The germline V gene has CDR1 SGDLS and CDR2 YYNGEE. CDR3 size: 15 residues. DNA for the CDR3: TGTGCCAGCAGCGTCGACGACAGGCGCTACTATGGCTACACCTTC. The encoded protein is CASSVDDRRYYGYTF.

This clone showed up just once. The chain employs TRBV5-5 and TRBJ1-5, with D unresolved. Trimming stripped 6 bases from V and 2 bases from J, with 15 bases between. This CDR3 has 15 residues. From germline, CDR1 is SGHKS and CDR2 YYEKEE (reference sequence). Here the CDR3 reads CASTSVSGRNQPQHF. Written as DNA, the CDR3 is TGTGCCAGCACCTCGGTGAGTGGGCGCAATCAGCCCCAGCATTTT.

This clone was seen just once. This chain links TRBV10-3 with TRBJ2-3, with a tentative D call TRBD2 (6 bases). V was trimmed by 8 bases and J by 0 bases, leaving 15 bases between them. CDR1 and CDR2 (germline): ENHRY, SYGVKD. This CDR3 comprises 15 residues. The CDR3 coding sequence is TGTGCCATCGGTTCTGGCGGGACTAGCACAGATACGCAGTATTTT. Translated, it gives CAIGSGGTSTDTQYF.

This clone was found a few times. This chain links TRBV7-2 with TRBJ1-1, with 7 bases fitting TRBD1. Germline values: CDR1 SGHTA, CDR2 FQGNSA. The CDR3 consists of 15 residues. The ends lost 2 bases at V and 1 base at J; junction bases unmatched: 4. The CDR3 nucleotides read TGTGCCAGCAGCTTATACGGGACAGAGAACACTGAAGCTTTCTTT. This sequence encodes CASSLYGTENTEAFF.

The genes are TRBV7-2 and TRBJ2-7; D gene uncertain. Trimming pared 5 bases from V and 0 bases from J, leaving 11 bases between. Germline V gene data show CDR1 as SGHTA and CDR2 as FQGNSA. The CDR3 contains 14 residues. The CDR3 bases are TGTGCCAGCAGCCCCTCCCTAAGCTCCTACGAGCAGTACTTC. This translates into CASSPSLSSYEQYF.

The chain links TRBV7-2 to TRBJ1-5; a weak D match, TRBD1 (5 bases). The length of the CDR3 is 19 residues. The germline V gene has CDR1 SGHTA and CDR2 FQGNSA. Trimming removed 4 bases from V and 0 bases from J, with 22 bases in between. The CDR3 DNA is TGTGCCAGCAGCTCCTGGACCAGGGTTGATATAAGTAGCAATCAGCCCCAGCATTTT. Translation: CASSSWTRVDISSNQPQHF.

V gene TRBV7-2 combines with J gene TRBJ2-1; 13 nucleotides match TRBD2. The trim removed 4 bases at V and 3 bases at J, leaving 6 bases unmatched. Germline assignment: CDR1 SGHTA and CDR2 FQGNSA. The CDR3 is 17 residues long. CDR3 bases: TGTGCCAGCAGCTCAGGGACTAGCGGGAACCTCTACAATGAGCAGTTCTTC. The encoded protein is CASSSGTSGNLYNEQFF.

V gene TRBV7-2 combines with J gene TRBJ1-2; a possible D gene is TRBD1 (5 bases). Germline V gives CDR1 SGHTA, CDR2 FQGNSA. Trimming pared 2 bases from V and 5 bases from J, leaving 12 bases between. The CDR3 covers 14 residues. The CDR3 is CASSLNEGRYGYTF. The CDR3 bases are TGTGCCAGCAGCTTAAACGAGGGGAGGTATGGCTACACCTTC.

The V call is TRBV6-5, the J call TRBJ1-3; no reliable D call. Germline-derived CDR1 and CDR2 are MNHEY and SVGAGI. The V end was cut by 8 bases, the J end by 4 bases, with 9 bases between. The CDR3 runs to 12 residues. This CDR3 is CASQTAGNTIYF. The CDR3 DNA is TGTGCCAGCCAAACAGCCGGAAACACCATATATTTT.

V and J are TRBV7-2 and TRBJ2-2; TRBD2 agrees at 11 bases. Trimming removed 3 bases from V and 0 bases from J; junction bases left unmatched: 3. The germline CDR1 and CDR2 sequences are SGHTA and FQGNSA. This CDR3 contains 17 residues. The CDR3 nucleotides are TGTGCCAGCAGCTTTAGTAGCGGGAGGGCGAACACCGGGGAGCTGTTTTTT. Translating it yields CASSFSSGRANTGELFF.

This clone appeared a few times. J is TRBJ2-1 and V is TRBV5-1, with a weak D call TRBD1 (6 bases). The CDR3 loop spans 11 amino acids. Trimming cost V 7 bases and J 11 bases, with 13 bases left between them. CDR1 is SGHRS, CDR2 YFSETQ, per germline. CDR3 loop: CASYTGQQQFF. The CDR3 nucleotides read TGCGCCAGCTATACCGGACAGCAGCAGTTCTTC.

The V and J genes are TRBV15 and TRBJ2-5, with D possibly matching TRBD2 (6 bases). The CDR3 runs to 13 residues. Germline CDR1 LNHNV, CDR2 YYDKDF (reference sequence). Trimming removed 9 bases from V and 2 bases from J, with 13 bases in between. CDR3: CATGAGWQETQYF. The DNA for the CDR3 is TGTGCCACGGGAGCGGGTTGGCAAGAGACCCAGTACTTC.

The chain couples TRBV4-2 to TRBJ2-6; 11 positions agree with TRBD1. In germline, CDR1 is LGHNA, CDR2 YNFKEQ. The CDR3 has 20 amino acids. With 0 bases clipped from V and 2 bases from J, the junction kept 9 bases outside the gene matches. CDR3 sequence reads: CASSQDPGQGERTGANVLTF. CDR3 sequence (DNA): TGTGCCAGCAGCCAAGACCCGGGACAGGGGGAAAGAACTGGGGCCAACGTCCTGACTTTC.

The rearrangement uses TRBV19 and TRBJ2-3, with TRBD1 matching 10 bases. CDR3 length: 17 residues. V lost 5 bases, J lost 2 bases, and 10 bases stayed unmatched. The V gene's germline CDR1 is LNHDA and CDR2 SQIVND (reference sequence). The CDR3 region has the DNA TGTGCCAGTAGTCGGACAGGGGGTTCGAGCTTCACAGATACGCAGTATTTT. Translation: CASSRTGGSSFTDTQYF. Full variable domain (missing parts from reference TRBV19 and TRBJ2-3): DGGITQSPKYLFRKEGQNVTLSCEQNLNHDAMYWYRQDPGQGLRLIYYSQIVNDFQKGDIAEGYSVSREKKESFPLTVTSAQKNPTAFYLCASSRTGGSSFTDTQYFGPGTRLTVL.

The gene calls are TRBV7-9 and TRBJ2-6, with D perhaps matching TRBD1 (6 bases). The CDR3 is made up of 16 amino acids. CDR1 SEHNR and CDR2 FQNEAQ come from the germline V gene (reference sequence). With 2 bases removed from V and 0 bases from J, the gap between germline ends came to 8 bases. CDR3 amino acids: CASSLRTASGANVLTF. CDR3 nucleotide sequence: TGTGCCAGCAGCTTAAGGACAGCCTCTGGGGCCAACGTCCTGACTTTC.